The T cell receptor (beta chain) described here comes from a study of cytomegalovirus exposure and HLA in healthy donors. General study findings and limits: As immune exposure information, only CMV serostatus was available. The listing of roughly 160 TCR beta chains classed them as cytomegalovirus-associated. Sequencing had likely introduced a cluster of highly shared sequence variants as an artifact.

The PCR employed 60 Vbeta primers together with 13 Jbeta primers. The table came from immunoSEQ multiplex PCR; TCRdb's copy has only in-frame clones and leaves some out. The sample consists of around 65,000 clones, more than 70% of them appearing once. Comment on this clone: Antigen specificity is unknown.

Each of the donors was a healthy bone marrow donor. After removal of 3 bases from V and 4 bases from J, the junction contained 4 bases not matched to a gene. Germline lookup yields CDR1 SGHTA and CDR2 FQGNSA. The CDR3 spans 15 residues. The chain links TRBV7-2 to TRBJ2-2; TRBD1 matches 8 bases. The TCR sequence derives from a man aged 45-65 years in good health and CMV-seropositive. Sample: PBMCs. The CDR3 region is CASSLDRAFTGELFF. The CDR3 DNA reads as TGTGCCAGCAGCTTGGACAGGGCGTTCACCGGGGAGCTGTTTTTT.